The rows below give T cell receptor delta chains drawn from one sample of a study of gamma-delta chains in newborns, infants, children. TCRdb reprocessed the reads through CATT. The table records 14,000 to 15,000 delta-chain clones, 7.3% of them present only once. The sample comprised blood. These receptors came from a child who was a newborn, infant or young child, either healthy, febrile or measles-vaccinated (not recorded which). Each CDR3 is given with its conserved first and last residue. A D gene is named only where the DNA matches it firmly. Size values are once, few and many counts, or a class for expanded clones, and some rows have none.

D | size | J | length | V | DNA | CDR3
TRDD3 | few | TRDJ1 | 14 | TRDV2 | TGTGCCTGTGACACCTGGGGGAAAAACGATAAACTCATCTTT | CACDTWGKNDKLIF
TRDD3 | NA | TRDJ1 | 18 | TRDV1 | TGTGCTCTTGGGAAGGCCTTCGTACTGGGGGGCTACACCGATAAACTCATCTTT | CALGKAFVLGGYTDKLIF
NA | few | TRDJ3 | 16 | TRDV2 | TGTGCCTGTGACACTTTTATAGCCTGGGACACCCGACAGATGTTTTTC | CACDTFIAWDTRQMFF
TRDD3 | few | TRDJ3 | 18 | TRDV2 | TGTGCCTGTGACGCCCTGGGGGATAACTCCTGGGACACCCGACAGATGTTTTTC | CACDALGDNSWDTRQMFF
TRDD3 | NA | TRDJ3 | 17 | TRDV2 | TGTGCCTGTGACAATGCCTGGGGGATACGGGACACCCGACAGATGTTTTTC | CACDNAWGIRDTRQMFF
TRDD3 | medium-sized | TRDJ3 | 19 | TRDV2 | TGTGCCTGTGACACCTGGGGGATACGGGACTCCTGGGACACCCGACAGATGTTTTTC | CACDTWGIRDSWDTRQMFF
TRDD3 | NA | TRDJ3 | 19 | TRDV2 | TGTGCCTGTGACTCGGTACTGGGGGGGAGCTCCTGGGACACCCGACAGATGTTTTTC | CACDSVLGGSSWDTRQMFF
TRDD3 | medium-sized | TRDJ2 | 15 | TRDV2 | TGTGCCTGTGACGCACTGGGGGCTTTGACAGCACAACTCTTCTTT | CACDALGALTAQLFF
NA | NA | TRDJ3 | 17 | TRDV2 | TGTGCCTGTGACACCGTTACGGGGGACTGGGACACCCGACAGATGTTTTTC | CACDTVTGDWDTRQMFF
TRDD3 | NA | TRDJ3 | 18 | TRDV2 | TGTGCCTGTGATCTGGGGATACATAGCTCCTGGGACACCCGACAGATGTTTTTC | CACDLGIHSSWDTRQMFF
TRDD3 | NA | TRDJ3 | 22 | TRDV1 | TGTGCTCTTGGGGAACTAGGTGCTCCCCACTGGGGGAGCTCCTGGGACACCCGACAGATGTTTTTC | CALGELGAPHWGSSWDTRQMFF
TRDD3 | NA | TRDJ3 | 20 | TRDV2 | TGTGCCTGTGACACGTACGGGATACTTCCCAAAACCTGGGACACCCGACAGATGTTTTTC | CACDTYGILPKTWDTRQMFF
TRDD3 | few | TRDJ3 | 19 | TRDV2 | TGTGCCTGTGACCATGTACTGGGGGACATGTCCTGGGACACCCGACAGATGTTTTTC | CACDHVLGDMSWDTRQMFF
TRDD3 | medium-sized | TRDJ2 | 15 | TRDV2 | TGTGCCTGTGACACCGGGGATACTTTGACAGCACAACTCTTCTTT | CACDTGDTLTAQLFF
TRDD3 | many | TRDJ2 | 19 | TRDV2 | TGTGCCTGTGACTCCCTGGGGGATACGCTTGAAGCTTTGACAGCACAACTCTTCTTT | CACDSLGDTLEALTAQLFF
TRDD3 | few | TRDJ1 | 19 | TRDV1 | TGTGCTCTTGGGGATCCGCTTCCTGGGGGATACGAGTACACCGATAAACTCATCTTT | CALGDPLPGGYEYTDKLIF
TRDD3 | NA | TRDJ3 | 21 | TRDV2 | TGTGCCTGTGACACCGTAAGTACTGGGGGATACGCCTCCTGGGACACCCGACAGATGTTTTTC | CACDTVSTGGYASWDTRQMFF
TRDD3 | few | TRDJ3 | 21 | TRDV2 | TGTGCCTGTGACGAGGTACTGGGGGATACGGATCCCCCCTGGGACACCCGACAGATGTTTTTC | CACDEVLGDTDPPWDTRQMFF
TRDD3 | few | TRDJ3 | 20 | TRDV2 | TGTGCCTGTGACAAAGTACTGGGGATACGAGGCTCCTGGGACACCCGACAGATGTTTTTC | CACDKVLGIRGSWDTRQMFF
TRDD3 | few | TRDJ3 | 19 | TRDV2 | TGTGCCTGTGACACGGTACTGGGGGACCCCTCCTGGGACACCCGACAGATTTTTTTC | CACDTVLGDPSWDTRQIFF
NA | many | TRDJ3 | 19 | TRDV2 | TGTGCCTGTGACACGGTGACCCCCTGGAGCTCCTGGGACACCCGACAGATGTTTTTC | CACDTVTPWSSWDTRQMFF
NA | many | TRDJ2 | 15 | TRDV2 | TGTGCCTGTGACACCGTCGGGGATTTGACAGCACAACTCTTCTTT | CACDTVGDLTAQLFF
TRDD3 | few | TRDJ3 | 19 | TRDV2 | TGTGCCTGTGATAGACTGGGGATAAAGGCCCCCTGGGACACCCGACAGATGTTTTTC | CACDRLGIKAPWDTRQMFF
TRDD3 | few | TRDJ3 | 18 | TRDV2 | TGTGCCTGTGACGTACTGGGGGATAACAGCTGGGACACCCGACAGATGTTTTTC | CACDVLGDNSWDTRQMFF
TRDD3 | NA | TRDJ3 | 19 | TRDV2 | TGTGCCAGTGACAGTACTGGGGGATACGCATCCTGGGACACCCGACAGATGTTTTTC | CASDSTGGYASWDTRQMFF
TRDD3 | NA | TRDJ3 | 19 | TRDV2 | TGTGCCTGTGACTTACTGGGGGATACCATCTCCTGGGACACCCGACAGATGTTTTTC | CACDLLGDTISWDTRQMFF
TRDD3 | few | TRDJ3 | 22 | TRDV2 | TGTGCCTGTGACACGGTCCTTACTGGGGGATACTTGAGCTCCTGGGACACCCGACAGATGTTTTTC | CACDTVLTGGYLSSWDTRQMFF
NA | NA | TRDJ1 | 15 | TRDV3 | TGTGCCTTTACCAAGGCCCGGGGAAAAGGCGGTAAACTCATCTTT | CAFTKARGKGGKLIF
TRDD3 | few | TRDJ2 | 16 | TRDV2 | TGTGCCTGTGACACTGTTGGGGGAGCTTTGACAGCACAACTCTTCTTT | CACDTVGGALTAQLFF
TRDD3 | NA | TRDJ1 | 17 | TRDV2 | TGTGCCTGTGACCCACTCTGGGGGATAGGTTACACCGATAAACTCATCTTT | CACDPLWGIGYTDKLIF
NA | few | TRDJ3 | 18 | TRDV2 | TGTGCCTGTGACACCGCGGGGGTAAGCTCCTGGGACACCCGACAGATGTTTTTC | CACDTAGVSSWDTRQMFF
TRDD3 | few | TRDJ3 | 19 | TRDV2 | TGTGCCTGTGACACCGTACTGGGGGATTCCTCCTGGGACACCCGACATATGTTTTTC | CACDTVLGDSSWDTRHMFF
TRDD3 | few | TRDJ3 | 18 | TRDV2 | TGTGCCTGTGACAGTACTGGGGGTCCCCCCTGGGACACCCGACAGATGTTTTTC | CACDSTGGPPWDTRQMFF
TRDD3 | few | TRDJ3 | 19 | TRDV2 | TGTGCCTGTGACACGGTACTGGGGATAAGCTCCTGGGACACCCGACAGATGTTTTTC | CACDTVLGISSWDTRQMFF
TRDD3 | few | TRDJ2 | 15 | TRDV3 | TGTGCCCCAAAGGGTACTGGGGGATACATAGCACAATTCTTCTTT | CAPKGTGGYIAQFFF
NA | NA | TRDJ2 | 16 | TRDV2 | TGTGCCTGTGACGCCCTTAAGAGCCGCTCGACAGCACAACTCTTCTTT | CACDALKSRSTAQLFF
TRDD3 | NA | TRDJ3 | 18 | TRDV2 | TGTGCCTGTGACGCCCTGGGGGATCTTAGCCGGGACACCCGACAGATGTTTTTC | CACDALGDLSRDTRQMFF
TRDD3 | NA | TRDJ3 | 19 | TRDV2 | TGTGCCTGTGACGGGGTACTGGGGGATAGCTCCTGGGACACCCGACAGATGTTTTTC | CACDGVLGDSSWDTRQMFF
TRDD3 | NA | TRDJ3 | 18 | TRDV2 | TGTGCCTGTGATTCAGTGGGATACAGCTCCTGGGACACCCGACAGATGTTTTTC | CACDSVGYSSWDTRQMFF
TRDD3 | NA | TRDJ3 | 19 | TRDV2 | TGTGCCTGTGACACCCTGGGGGCTTCGATCTCCTGGGACACCCGACAGATGTTTTTC | CACDTLGASISWDTRQMFF
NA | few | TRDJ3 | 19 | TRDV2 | TGTGCCTGTGACACCTTGGGGGCAACGAGCTCCTGGGACACCCGACAGATGTTTTTC | CACDTLGATSSWDTRQMFF
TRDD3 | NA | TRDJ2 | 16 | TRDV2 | TGTGCCTGTGACACGTGGTGGGGGATACTGACAGCACAACTCTTCTTT | CACDTWWGILTAQLFF
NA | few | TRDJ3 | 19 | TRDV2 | TGTGCCTGTGACGTATTGGGGGCTCTTAGCTCCTGGGACACCCGACAGATGTTTTTC | CACDVLGALSSWDTRQMFF
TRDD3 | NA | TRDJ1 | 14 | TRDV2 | TGTGCCTGTGATCGACTGGGGGATACCGATAAACTCACCTTT | CACDRLGDTDKLTF
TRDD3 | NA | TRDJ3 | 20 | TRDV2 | TGTGCCTGTGACCAACCGTCTGGGGGCTCCAGCTCCTGGGACACCCGACAGATGTTTTTC | CACDQPSGGSSSWDTRQMFF
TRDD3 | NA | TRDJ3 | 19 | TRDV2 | TGTGCCTGTGACAAAGTACTGGGGGGAAGCTCCTGGGACACCCGACAGATGTTTTTC | CACDKVLGGSSWDTRQMFF
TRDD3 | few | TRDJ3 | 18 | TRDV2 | TGTGCCTGTGACACCATAGGGATACAGACCTGGGACACCCGACAGATGTTTTTC | CACDTIGIQTWDTRQMFF
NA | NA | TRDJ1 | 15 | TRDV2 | TGTGCCTGTGACACCGTGGGGATCGGAGGCGATAAACTCATCTTT | CACDTVGIGGDKLIF
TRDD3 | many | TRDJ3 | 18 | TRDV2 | TGTGCCTGTGACACCCTGGGGGCCCTCTCCTGGGACACCCGACAGATGTTTTTC | CACDTLGALSWDTRQMFF
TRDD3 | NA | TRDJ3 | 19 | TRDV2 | TGTGCCTGTGACGAGACTGGGGGTCTAAGCTCCTGGGACACCCGACAGATGTTTTTC | CACDETGGLSSWDTRQMFF
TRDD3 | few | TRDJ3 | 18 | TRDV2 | TGTGCCTGTGACCCACTGGGGGACCGCTCCTGGGACACCCGACAGGCGTTTTTC | CACDPLGDRSWDTRQAFF
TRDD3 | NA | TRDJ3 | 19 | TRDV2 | TGTGCCTGTGACACCGTACTGGGGGGGTCCTCCTGGGACACCCGACAGATGTTTTTC | CACDTVLGGSSWDTRQMFF
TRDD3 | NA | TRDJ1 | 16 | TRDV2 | TGTGCCTGTGACCTACTGGGGGATACGTCGACCGATAAACTCATCTTT | CACDLLGDTSTDKLIF
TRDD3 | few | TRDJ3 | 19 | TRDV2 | TGTGCCTGTGACTTACTGGGGGATGCTGCCTCCTGGGACACCCGACAGATGTTTTTC | CACDLLGDAASWDTRQMFF